The rows below give T cell receptor beta chains drawn from one sample of a study of immune cell composition in non-small cell lung cancer. Only in-frame clones appear in the TCRdb table, and some are missing; sequencing was by immunoSEQ multiplex PCR. The sample includes about 4,900 clones, over 55% of them seen just once. Sequenced input: non-adjacent lung tissue. The receptors were sampled from a human donor with non-small cell lung cancer. Each CDR3 is given with its conserved first and last residue. Clone size is shown for a subset of rows, as once, few, many or a class of expanded clone.

TRBV5-8,.,CASSPSGVSSYEQYF
TRBV5-5,.,CASSAGHPSGGWNEQFF
TRBV6-5,.,CATSRSLRTGELFF
TRBV27,.,CASTAGTALNEQFF
TRBV7-2,once,CASSFDRDSLGEQFF
TRBV15,few,CATSESSGGNNEQFF
TRBV19,few,CASSTNAGTARGYTF
TRBV6-1,.,CASSELGRGGVEQFF
TRBV29-1,medium-sized,CSVVAENYGYTF
TRBV9,.,CASSPKGTGGLGTEAFF
TRBV29-1,few,CSARREPADTQYF
TRBV19,.,CASSISGQSSYEQYF
TRBV7-2,.,CASSLTTRTSTDTQYF
TRBV5-1,once,CASSWSVGEDTQYF
TRBV19,.,CASSIGAGSTNYGYTF
TRBV5-6,.,CASSIFAGNTDTQYF
TRBV5-1,once,CASSLDSVGLAIYEQYF
TRBV2,.,CASSGGGFSYEQYF
TRBV28,once,CASSLGQLNTEAFF
TRBV29-1,.,CSVGTGIDQPQHF
TRBV11-2,few,CASSQQVVASPQHF
TRBV5-1,.,CASSPEKRDSNEQFF